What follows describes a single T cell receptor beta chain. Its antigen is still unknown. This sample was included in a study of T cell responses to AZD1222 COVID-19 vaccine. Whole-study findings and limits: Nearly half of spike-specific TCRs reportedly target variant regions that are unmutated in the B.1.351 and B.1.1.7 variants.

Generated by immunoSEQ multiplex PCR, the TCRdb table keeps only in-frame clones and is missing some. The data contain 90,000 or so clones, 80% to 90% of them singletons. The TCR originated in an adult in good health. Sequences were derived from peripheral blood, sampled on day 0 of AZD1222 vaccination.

The CDR3 protein is CAIRDSRGTDTQYF. The CDR3 DNA sequence: TGTGCCATCAGGGACTCTAGAGGCACAGATACGCAGTATTTT. The chain couples TRBV10-3 to TRBJ2-3, with a weak D call TRBD2 (5 bases). Germline assignment: CDR1 ENHRY and CDR2 SYGVKD. Between the trimmed V and J ends, which lost 6 bases and 1 base, there was a span of 11 bases. The CDR3 spans 14 residues.